The TCR beta chain described here comes from a study of OX40 agonist ivuxolimab in advanced cancers. In the study overall: People who had prior anti-PD-1, anti-PD-L1 or anti-CTLA-4 therapy could take part, and around 40% had some. Overall study findings and caveats: Certain nonresponders additionally had low normalized T-cell clonal expansion.

Patients were ruled out by autoimmune disease history or systemic immunosuppression. As concerns this clone: Its antigen is unknown.

This table comes from immunoSEQ multiplex PCR, and its TCRdb copy is limited to in-frame clones, with some not included. Of 90,000 to 150,000 clones in the sample, roughly nine tenths are singletons; the top ten hold approximately 0.55%. The CDR3 is made up of 14 amino acids. Trimming removed 5 bases from V and 2 bases from J, with 10 bases in between. In germline, CDR1 is SGHTA, CDR2 FQGNSA. The chain couples TRBV7-2 to TRBJ1-5; D gene uncertain. The clonotype originates from an adult with an advanced solid tumor such as melanoma, head and neck, liver or kidney cancer. The sequenced sample was CD4+ or CD8+ T cells sorted from blood, obtained in a trial of the OX40 agonist ivuxolimab. The chain's CDR3 is CASSLRRGNQPQHF. The CDR3 DNA follows: TGTGCCAGCAGCCTTAGACGGGGCAATCAGCCCCAGCATTTT.